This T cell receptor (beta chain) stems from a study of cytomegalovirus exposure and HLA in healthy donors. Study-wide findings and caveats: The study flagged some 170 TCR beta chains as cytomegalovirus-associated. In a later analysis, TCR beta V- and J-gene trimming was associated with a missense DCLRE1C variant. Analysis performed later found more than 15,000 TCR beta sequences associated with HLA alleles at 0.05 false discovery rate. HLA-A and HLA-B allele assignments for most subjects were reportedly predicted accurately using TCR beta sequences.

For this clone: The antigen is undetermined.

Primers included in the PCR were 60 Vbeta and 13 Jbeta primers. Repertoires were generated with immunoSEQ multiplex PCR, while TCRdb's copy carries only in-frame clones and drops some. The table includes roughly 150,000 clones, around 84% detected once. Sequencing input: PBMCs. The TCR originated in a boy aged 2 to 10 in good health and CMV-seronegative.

The CDR3 DNA sequence: TGCGCCAGCAGCCAGGGACTAGCGGGAGGGCTTGGATTCACAGATACGCAGTATTTT. Protein: CASSQGLAGGLGFTDTQYF. This chain joins TRBV4-3 and TRBJ2-3, with 16 bases matching TRBD2. CDR1 and CDR2 from the germline V gene are LGHNA and YSLEER. Trimming removed 3 bases from V and 2 bases from J; junction bases left unmatched: 8. This CDR3 is built from 19 residues.